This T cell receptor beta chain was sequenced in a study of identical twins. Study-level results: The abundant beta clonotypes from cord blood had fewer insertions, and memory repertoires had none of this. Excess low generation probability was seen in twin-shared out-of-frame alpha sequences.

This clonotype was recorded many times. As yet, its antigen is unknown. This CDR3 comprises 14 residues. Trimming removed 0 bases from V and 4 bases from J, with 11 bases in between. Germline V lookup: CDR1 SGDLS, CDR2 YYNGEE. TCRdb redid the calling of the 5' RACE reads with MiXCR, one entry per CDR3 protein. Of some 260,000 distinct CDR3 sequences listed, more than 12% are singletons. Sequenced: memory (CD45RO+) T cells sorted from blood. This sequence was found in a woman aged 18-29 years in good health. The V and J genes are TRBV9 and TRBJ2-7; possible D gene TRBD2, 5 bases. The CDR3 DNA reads TGTGCCAGCAGCGTAGGAGGGCAGCCTTACGAGCAGTACTTC. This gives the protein CASSVGGQPYEQYF.